These 24 T cell receptor beta chains came from one sample sequenced in a study of blood T cells in healthy people across ages. For the second PCR, which ran for roughly 6 to 11 cycles, a sample-barcoded 5' primer and a J-beta primer mix were used. TCRdb used MiXCR to reprocess the 5' RACE reads, holding one entry per CDR3 protein. The sample consists of under 1,100,000 distinct CDR3 sequences, about 23% of them appearing once. Another study also made use of these data, one on T cells of mothers and their children.

Material for sequencing was blood. Every receptor here comes from a girl aged 2 to 10 in good health.

The genes are TRBV5-1 and TRBJ2-3; D is perhaps TRBD2 (6 bases). The CDR3 spans 13 residues. Looked up from germline, CDR1 is SGHRS and CDR2 is YFSETQ. V was clipped by 7 bases and J by 11 bases, with 20 bases between them. CDR3 sequence (DNA): TGCGCCAGCGGACCGCAAACAGCAGCGGGGCAGTATTTT. Its protein is CASGPQTAAGQYF.

There are a few counts of this clonotype. The J gene is TRBJ2-1, the V gene TRBV20-1, with D possibly TRBD2 on 5 matching bases. Trimming cost V 0 bases and J 5 bases, with 20 bases left between them. The CDR3 covers 17 residues. Germline loops: CDR1 DFQATT, CDR2 SNEGSKA (reference sequence). CDR3 nucleotides: TGCAGTGCTAGAGATCGAGTTCTTTTTGCCGGGGACAATGAGCAGTTCTTC. Translated, it gives CSARDRVLFAGDNEQFF.

The chain joins TRBV11-3 to TRBJ1-4; possible D gene TRBD1, 6 bases. Germline-derived CDR1 and CDR2 are SGHNT and YENEEA. The CDR3 contains 14 residues. Deletions cut 6 bases from V and 8 bases from J, with 16 bases between. The CDR3 loop is CASSIQGSSEKLFF. In DNA, the CDR3 is TGTGCCAGCAGTATACAGGGTAGTTCGGAAAAACTGTTTTTT.

In this sample, this clonotype turned up a few times. The V gene is TRBV5-1, the J gene TRBJ2-5, with 9 bases identical to TRBD1. TRBJ2-1 explains the end of the DNA better; the J call may be wrong. The CDR3 spans 17 residues. Germline V gene sequence: CDR1 SGHRS, CDR2 YFSETQ. CDR3 sequence: CASSLVPPGQGGDEQFF. CDR3 DNA sequence: TGCGCCAGCAGCTTGGTCCCTCCGGGACAGGGTGGGGATGAGCAGTTCTTC.

There are a few counts of this clonotype. This chain links TRBV28 with TRBJ2-7; the match to TRBD1 covers 7 bases. The J segment lost 6 bases and the V segment lost 6 bases, leaving 8 bases of the junction unmatched. Germline V gives CDR1 MDHEN, CDR2 SYDVKM. The CDR3 length is 13 residues. The CDR3 region has the DNA TGTGCCAGCAGGGCAGGGGGTTTGGGCGAGCAGTACTTC. Translated, it gives CASRAGGLGEQYF.

The chain is built from TRBV12-3 or TRBV12-4 and TRBJ2-5; 7 bases map to TRBD1. The CDR3 runs to 12 residues. V trimming: 10 bases; J trimming: 7 bases; junction bases outside the gene matches: 9. The CDR3 DNA follows: TGTGCCATCTCGACAGGGCCCGGGACCCAGTACTTC. As protein: CAISTGPGTQYF.

This clonotype was seen a handful of times. V usage is TRBV7-2 and J usage is TRBJ2-5, with a weak D call TRBD1 (6 bases). The germline V gene encodes CDR1 SGHTA and CDR2 FQGNSA. Trimming shortened V by 1 base and J by 3 bases, and 9 bases separated the two germline ends. This CDR3 contains 14 residues. In nucleotides, the CDR3 is TGTGCCAGCAGCTTAGAACCAGGGGAAGAGACCCAGTACTTC. Its translation: CASSLEPGEETQYF.

This clonotype was seen a few times. The rearrangement joins TRBV12-3 or TRBV12-4 to TRBJ2-7; 8 bases map to TRBD2. The CDR3 is 13 amino acids. The ends lost 8 bases at V and 5 bases at J; junction bases unmatched: 8. CDR3: CASGKAGENEQYF. The CDR3 coding sequence is TGTGCCAGCGGGAAAGCGGGAGAAAACGAGCAGTACTTC.

In the case of this clonotype: The junction departs from germline at one end; a sequencing error may be responsible. The chain has TRBV7-6 and TRBJ1-3; TRBD1 is a possible D gene (6 bases). Germline assignment: CDR1 SGHVS and CDR2 FNYEAQ. The CDR3 contains 16 residues. In DNA, the CDR3 is TGTGTCAGCAGCCGCTATCCTAGGGGGTCTGGAAACACCATATATTTT. This sequence encodes CVSSRYPRGSGNTIYF. Using reference TRBV7-6 and TRBJ1-3 for the parts outside the CDR3, the full variable domain is GAGVSQSPRYKVTKRGQDVALRCDPISGHVSLYWYRQALGQGPEFLTYFNYEAQQDKSGLPNDRFSAERPEGSISTLTIQRTEQRDSAMYRCVSSRYPRGSGNTIYFGEGSWLTVV.

With respect to this clonotype: An end of the junction does not agree with germline; a read error may underlie this. Here the CDR3 reads CTSSFKGRMAVNEKLFF. The CDR3 DNA follows: TGTACCAGCAGCTTTAAAGGGCGGATGGCTGTTAATGAAAAACTGTTTTTT. The chain couples TRBV7-8 to TRBJ1-4; D not resolved. Germline V gives CDR1 SGHVS, CDR2 FQNEAQ. The CDR3 loop spans 17 amino acids.

This chain's CDR3 is CASSLTGIRSGELFF. The CDR3 DNA is TGTGCCAGCAGCTTGACAGGGATTAGGTCCGGGGAGCTGTTTTTT. The chain joins TRBV6-1 to TRBJ2-2; TRBD1 matches at 7 bases. V lost 6 bases to trimming and J lost 6 bases; unmatched junction nucleotides: 10. In germline, CDR1 is MNHNS, CDR2 SASEGT. The CDR3 consists of 15 residues.

The chain couples TRBV5-1 to TRBJ2-1; 7 bases fit TRBD2. Germline lookup yields CDR1 SGHRS and CDR2 YFSETQ. The ends lost 0 bases at V and 8 bases at J; junction bases unmatched: 5. CDR3 size: 14 residues. CDR3 nucleotide sequence: TGCGCCAGCAGCTTGGGACTAGCCCGGGATGAGCAGTTCTTC. Encoded protein: CASSLGLARDEQFF.

Only a few counts were recorded for this clonotype. The rearrangement joins TRBV7-3 to TRBJ2-3, with 9 nucleotides matching TRBD2. The J segment lost 6 bases and the V segment lost 0 bases, leaving 4 bases of the junction unmatched. CDR1 and CDR2 from the germline V gene are SGHTA and FQGTGA. The CDR3 loop spans 15 amino acids. CDR3 nucleotide sequence: TGTGCCAGCAGCTTAACGAGCGGGGGGATTGATACGCAGTATTTT. Residues: CASSLTSGGIDTQYF.

The chain couples TRBV20-1 to TRBJ2-7; D tentatively fits TRBD1 or TRBD2 (5 bases each). Germline lookup yields CDR1 DFQATT and CDR2 SNEGSKA (reference sequence). This CDR3 is 13 amino acids long. V lost 5 bases, J lost 2 bases, and 13 bases lay in between. CDR3 amino acids: CSASGTATYEQYF. The CDR3 DNA follows: TGCAGTGCTTCCGGGACGGCGACCTACGAGCAGTACTTC.

This sequence joins TRBV5-5 and TRBJ1-1; D unclear. This CDR3 contains 13 residues. Trimming removed 3 bases at V and 0 bases at J, with 6 bases between. Per the germline V gene, CDR1 is SGHKS and CDR2 is YYEKEE (reference sequence). The CDR3 protein is CASSSWLNTEAFF. In DNA, the CDR3 is TGTGCCAGCAGCTCCTGGTTGAACACTGAAGCTTTCTTT.

V usage is TRBV4-3 and J usage is TRBJ2-5, with D tentatively TRBD2 (6 bases). Trimming removed 0 bases from V and 4 bases from J, with 15 bases in between. CDR1 LGHNA and CDR2 YSLEER come from the germline V gene. The CDR3 extends over 16 amino acids. CDR3 residues: CASSQDWRGPRETQYF. In DNA, the CDR3 is TGCGCCAGCAGCCAAGATTGGAGGGGCCCCAGAGAGACCCAGTACTTC.

This clonotype was picked up a small number of times. The chain employs TRBV28 and TRBJ2-3; TRBD2 matches 9 bases. Trimming removed 5 bases from V and 4 bases from J; junction bases left unmatched: 10. The CDR3 has 16 amino acids. CDR1 and CDR2 from the germline V gene are MDHEN and SYDVKM. The CDR3: CASSLPGTSWADTQYF. CDR3 DNA: TGTGCCAGCAGTCTCCCCGGGACTAGCTGGGCAGATACGCAGTATTTT.

This clonotype was picked up many times. The J gene is TRBJ1-1, the V gene TRBV20-1; TRBD1 aligns across 7 bases. This CDR3 is built from 16 residues. V gave up 0 bases and J gave up 5 bases; unmatched junction bases: 12. The germline V gene encodes CDR1 DFQATT and CDR2 SNEGSKA (reference sequence). The CDR3 bases are TGCAGTGCTAGAGATTCGATCAGGGGGACGGGGACTGAAGCTTTCTTT. This gives the protein CSARDSIRGTGTEAFF.

This rearrangement joins TRBV15 to TRBJ2-5; D possibly corresponds to TRBD1 (5 bases). The J call may not be correct, given that the DNA end is closer to TRBJ2-7. Per germline, CDR1 LNHNV and CDR2 YYDKDF (reference sequence). The CDR3 consists of 14 residues. CDR3 protein: CATSVDKSSYEQYF. In nucleotides, the CDR3 is TGTGCCACCAGCGTGGACAAGAGCTCCTACGAGCAGTACTTC.

The chain employs TRBV7-9 and TRBJ1-2; D not certain. The CDR3 is 12 residues long. V gave up 0 bases and J gave up 3 bases, with 2 bases separating them. CDR1 and CDR2 from the germline V gene are SEHNR and FQNEAQ (reference sequence). The DNA of the CDR3 is TGTGCCAGCAGCTTAGCGTACTATGGCTACACCTTC. It translates to CASSLAYYGYTF.

V is TRBV6-2 or TRBV6-3 and J is TRBJ2-5; D is undetermined. Gene TRBJ2-7 matches the end of the DNA better, so the J call may be wrong. Germline V lookup: CDR1 MNHEY, CDR2 SVGEGT. The CDR3 is 12 residues long. The DNA for the CDR3 is TGTGCCAGCAGTAACGAGTCGCACGAGCAGTACTTC. Translated: CASSNESHEQYF.

The chain uses TRBV7-8 and TRBJ1-5; D gene unclear. Germline V gene data show CDR1 as SGHVS and CDR2 as FQNEAQ. Trimming shortened V by 5 bases and J by 7 bases, and 18 bases separated the two germline ends. This CDR3 contains 15 residues. CDR3 residues: CASSLWTDTVQPQHF. The CDR3 region has the DNA TGTGCCAGCAGCCTGTGGACGGATACGGTCCAGCCCCAGCATTTT.

This clonotype was seen a handful of times. The junction shows a germline mismatch at one end, possibly a read error. This rearrangement joins TRBV4-1 to TRBJ1-2, with D perhaps TRBD1 (5 bases). CDR1 is MGHRA, CDR2 YSYEKL, per germline. The CDR3 is 15 amino acids. The CDR3 region has the DNA TGCGCCAGCAGCCTCCAATTACAGGCTAACTATGGCCACACCTTC. It encodes CASSLQLQANYGHTF.

The rearrangement links TRBV28 to TRBJ1-2; D unclear. Trimming stripped 3 bases from V and 8 bases from J, with 7 bases between. CDR3 length: 11 amino acids. Germline CDR1 and CDR2: MDHEN and SYDVKM. This CDR3 reads CASSFGWGYTF. DNA of the CDR3: TGTGCCAGCAGTTTCGGTTGGGGCTACACCTTC.